Listed below are T cell receptor beta chains from one sample, sequenced in a study of blood T cells in healthy people across ages. In TCRdb, the 5' RACE reads were re-called with MiXCR into one record per CDR3 protein. The sample carries about 1.8 million distinct CDR3 sequences, approximately 50% recorded once. The sample consisted of blood. The receptor set was obtained from a woman in her forties in good health. Both conserved end residues are part of each CDR3. A D gene is named only where the DNA matches it firmly. Size tells how often a clone was seen (once, few, many) or the class of an expanded clone, and some rows leave it out.

NA	TRBV4-3	TRBJ2-4	NA	CASSQDWQELVDIQYF	TGCGCCAGCAGCCAAGATTGGCAGGAATTGGTGGACATTCAGTACTTC
NA	TRBV7-2	TRBJ2-4	NA	CASSLVTGGAKNIQYF	TGTGCCAGCAGCTTAGTAACCGGAGGGGCCAAAAACATTCAGTACTTC
NA	TRBV6-1	TRBJ2-3	NA	CASKWAGETDTQYF	TGTGCCAGCAAATGGGCAGGCGAGACAGATACGCAGTATTTT
NA	TRBV20-1	TRBJ2-4	NA	CSARPLAKNIQYF	TGCAGTGCTAGACCCTTAGCCAAAAACATTCAGTACTTC
few	TRBV20-1	TRBJ2-5	NA	CSARDREEVIVETQYF	TGCAGTGCTAGAGACAGGGAAGAGGTGATAGTAGAGACCCAGTACTTC
NA	TRBV3-1	TRBJ2-7	TRBD1	CASSQHSGRYRGEQYF	TGTGCCAGCAGCCAACACTCAGGGCGCTACAGGGGCGAGCAGTACTTC
NA	TRBV7-2	TRBJ1-2	NA	CASSSYSNHGYTF	TGTGCCAGCAGCTCGTACTCTAACCATGGCTACACCTTC
NA	TRBV29-1	TRBJ2-5	NA	CSVLTGSETQYF	TGCAGCGTTTTGACAGGCTCAGAGACCCAGTACTTC
NA	TRBV6-2/TRBV6-3	TRBJ2-6	NA	CAGSISGANVLTF	TGTGCCGGCAGCATCTCTGGGGCCAACGTCCTGACTTTC
few	TRBV6-2/TRBV6-3	TRBJ2-1	TRBD2	CASRGLADNEQFF	TGTGCCAGCCGGGGACTAGCGGACAATGAGCAGTTCTTC
NA	TRBV20-1	TRBJ2-1	TRBD2	CSARLSGGGGRNEQFF	TGCAGTGCTAGGCTTAGCGGGGGAGGGGGAAGGAATGAGCAGTTCTTC
NA	TRBV7-3	TRBJ2-1	NA	CASSPSGQRLGNEQFF	TGTGCCAGCAGCCCCTCTGGACAGCGGTTGGGCAATGAGCAGTTCTTC
NA	TRBV7-2	TRBJ1-2	TRBD1	CASRRTGVGNYGYTF	TGTGCCAGCAGGAGGACAGGGGTGGGAAACTATGGCTACACCTTC
NA	TRBV28	TRBJ1-4	NA	CASRSEATNEKLFF	TGTGCCAGCAGGTCGGAAGCAACTAATGAAAAACTGTTTTTT
NA	TRBV20-1	TRBJ2-5	TRBD2	CSASVREVETQYF	TGCAGTGCTAGTGTACGGGAGGTCGAGACCCAGTACTTC
once	TRBV7-2	TRBJ1-6	NA	CASTLGGGGNSPLHF	TGTGCCAGCACCTTAGGGGGGGGCGGGAATTCACCCCTCCACTTT
NA	TRBV6-1	TRBJ2-7	TRBD1	CASRTGTSYEQYF	TGTGCCAGCAGGACAGGGACCTCCTACGAGCAGTACTTC
few	TRBV28	TRBJ2-7	TRBD1	CASSSAGGESYEQYF	TGTGCCAGCAGTTCCGCAGGGGGCGAGTCCTACGAGCAGTACTTC
NA	TRBV27	TRBJ2-1	NA	CASGPAKGVNEQFF	TGTGCCAGCGGACCTGCCAAGGGGGTGAATGAGCAGTTCTTC
NA	TRBV6-1	TRBJ2-7	TRBD2	CASSPLTSGGFSLGEQYF	TGTGCCAGCAGTCCCTTGACTAGCGGGGGCTTTTCCTTGGGCGAGCAGTACTTC
NA	TRBV4-2	TRBJ1-6	NA	CASSHIQGSNSPLHF	TGTGCCAGCAGCCACATACAGGGAAGTAATTCACCCCTCCACTTT
NA	TRBV4-3	TRBJ2-3	TRBD2	CASSQDAPGLADTQYF	TGCGCCAGCAGCCAAGACGCCCCGGGACTAGCAGATACGCAGTATTTT
few	TRBV5-6	TRBJ2-5	TRBD1	CASSGGTGTETQYF	TGTGCCAGCAGCGGGGGGACAGGGACTGAGACCCAGTACTTC
NA	TRBV27	TRBJ1-2	NA	CASSRRGGAGYDYTF	TGTGCCAGCAGTCGCCGGGGGGGGGCAGGCTATGACTACACCTTC
NA	TRBV7-2	TRBJ2-3	TRBD2	CASSFKAGAGTQYF	TGTGCCAGCAGCTTCAAAGCGGGGGCCGGGACGCAGTATTTT
few	TRBV3-1	TRBJ2-7	TRBD2	CASSQGLANDEQYF	TGTGCCAGCAGCCAAGGACTAGCGAACGACGAGCAGTACTTC
NA	TRBV12-3/TRBV12-4	TRBJ1-2	NA	CASSLRGEANYGYTF	TGTGCCAGCAGTTTGAGAGGGGAAGCTAACTATGGCTACACCTTC
NA	TRBV5-1	TRBJ2-1	TRBD1	CASSGDRGRSYNEQFF	TGCGCCAGCAGCGGAGACAGGGGGCGCTCCTACAATGAGCAGTTCTTC
NA	TRBV9	TRBJ2-3	NA	CASSLSPGVTDAQYF	TGTGCCAGCAGCCTCTCTCCGGGGGTTACAGATGCGCAGTATTTT
NA	TRBV6-2/TRBV6-3	TRBJ2-4	NA	CASSPQRTSLLAKNIQYF	TGTGCCAGCAGTCCCCAAAGGACCTCGCTTCTAGCCAAAAACATTCAGTACTTC
few	TRBV9	TRBJ1-2	TRBD1	CASSVNDRGQANYGYTF	TGTGCCAGCAGCGTAAATGACAGGGGACAAGCGAACTATGGCTACACCTTC
few	TRBV20-1	TRBJ1-2	NA	CSARVPGNYGYTF	TGCAGTGCTAGAGTCCCAGGCAACTATGGCTACACCTTC
NA	TRBV5-1	TRBJ2-1	TRBD1	CASSEDRGSSYNEQFF	TGCGCCAGCAGCGAGGACAGGGGTTCATCCTACAATGAGCAGTTCTTC
NA	TRBV20-1	TRBJ2-5	TRBD2	CSAWTSGGVEETQYF	TGCAGTGCTTGGACTAGCGGGGGGGTCGAAGAGACCCAGTACTTC
NA	TRBV20-1	TRBJ1-5	NA	CSARGSTDSNQPQHF	TGCAGTGCTAGAGGTTCGACAGATAGCAATCAGCCCCAGCATTTT
NA	TRBV28	TRBJ2-6	NA	CASRMKRGHSGANVLTF	TGTGCCAGCAGGATGAAGCGGGGACACTCTGGGGCCAACGTCCTGACTTTC
few	TRBV6-2/TRBV6-3	TRBJ2-1	NA	CASSYGAGPSYNEQFF	TGTGCCAGCAGTTACGGGGCAGGGCCCTCCTACAATGAGCAGTTCTTC
NA	TRBV20-1	TRBJ2-5	TRBD2	CSARERGGSRHEHYF	TGCAGTGCTAGGGAGCGGGGGGGTTCTAGGCACGAGCATTACTTC
NA	TRBV7-9	TRBJ1-6	TRBD1	CASSYRGTYNSPLHF	TGTGCCAGCAGTTACAGGGGTACCTATAATTCACCCCTCCACTTT
NA	TRBV15	TRBJ2-1	NA	CATSREGGRDEQFF	TGTGCCACCAGCAGAGAAGGGGGGCGCGATGAGCAGTTCTTC
NA	TRBV7-2	TRBJ2-7	NA	CASKGPSGAYEQYF	TGTGCCAGCAAGGGGCCCTCCGGGGCTTACGAGCAGTACTTC
few	TRBV7-6	TRBJ2-7	NA	CASSLAYGGGYEQYF	TGTGCCAGCAGCTTAGCGTATGGAGGGGGCTACGAGCAGTACTTC
NA	TRBV9	TRBJ1-2	NA	CASSVVPGPLGGYTF	TGTGCCAGCAGCGTAGTTCCAGGCCCTCTCGGGGGCTACACCTTC
few	TRBV4-1	TRBJ2-5	TRBD1	CASSQDWGTGGMETQYF	TGCGCCAGCAGCCAAGATTGGGGGACAGGGGGTATGGAGACCCAGTACTTC
few	TRBV5-6	TRBJ1-5	NA	CASSLETAQPQHF	TGTGCCAGCAGCTTGGAGACGGCGCAGCCCCAGCATTTT
NA	TRBV20-1	TRBJ1-1	NA	CSASQGSAARNTEAFF	TGCAGTGCCTCTCAGGGGTCGGCCGCCCGGAACACTGAAGCTTTCTTT